Many counts were recorded for the clone carrying this TCR beta chain. Its antigen is unidentified. Researchers amplified the TCR beta CDR3 regions from RNA transcripts. The TCR CDR3 was amplified in a first-round RT-PCR using the HTBI primer set. Via MiXCR, TCRdb re-called the multiplex PCR reads, giving one row per CDR3 protein. The sample includes 600,000 to 650,000 distinct CDR3 sequences, roughly 16% seen only once; the top ten take around 4%. This record comes from a study of T cells in Graves' hyperthyroidism and ophthalmopathy. The wider study: The authors collected peripheral blood at initial diagnosis, before any treatment. Study results and limitations: Blood also showed most of the thyroid clonotypes that were expanded above 0.001.

The CDR3 spans 14 residues. The V end lost 1 base, the J end lost 4 bases, and 9 bases lay between the germline ends. CDR1 is SGHVS and CDR2 is FQNEAQ in the germline V gene. Fresh peripheral blood, around 9.3 ml, was the source of the PBMCs. The chain couples TRBV7-8 to TRBJ2-3, with D uncertain. The sequence was obtained from a woman aged 25 to 45 with Graves' hyperthyroidism. What was sequenced was blood. CDR3 coding DNA: TGTGCCAGCAGCTTAGTACGGTTCCCAGATACGCAGTATTTT. This codes for CASSLVRFPDTQYF.